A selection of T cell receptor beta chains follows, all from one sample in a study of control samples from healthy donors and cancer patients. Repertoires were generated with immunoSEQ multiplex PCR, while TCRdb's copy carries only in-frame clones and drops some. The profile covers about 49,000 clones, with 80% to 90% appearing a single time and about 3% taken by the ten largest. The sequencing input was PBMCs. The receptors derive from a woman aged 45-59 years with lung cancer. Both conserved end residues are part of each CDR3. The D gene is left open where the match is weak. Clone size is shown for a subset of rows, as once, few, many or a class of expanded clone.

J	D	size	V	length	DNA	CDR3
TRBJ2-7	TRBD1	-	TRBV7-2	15	TGTGCCAGCAGCTTTCTCGGACAGGGAACCTACGAGCAGTACTTC	CASSFLGQGTYEQYF
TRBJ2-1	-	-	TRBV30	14	TGTGCCTGGAGCCCCCAAATATCCTACAATGAGCAGTTCTTC	CAWSPQISYNEQFF
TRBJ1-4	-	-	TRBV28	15	TGTGCCAGCAGTCCCTCGGGCCCGGGGGGTGAAAAACTGTTTTTT	CASSPSGPGGEKLFF
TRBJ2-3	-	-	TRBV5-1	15	TGCGCCAGCAGCTTGGTAACGGCTGGAGGAGATACGCAGTATTTT	CASSLVTAGGDTQYF
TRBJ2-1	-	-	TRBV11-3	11	TGTGCCAGCAGCGATTACAATGAGCAGTTCTTC	CASSDYNEQFF
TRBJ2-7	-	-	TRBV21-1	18	TGTGCCAGCAGCAAAGGGCCACCCGGGACTTCCCCAACCTACGAGCAGTACTTC	CASSKGPPGTSPTYEQYF
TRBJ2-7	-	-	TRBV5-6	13	TGTGCCAGCAGCTTGTCAGGGGACTACGAGCAGTACTTC	CASSLSGDYEQYF
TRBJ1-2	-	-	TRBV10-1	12	TGCGCCAGCACTCGGACGGTTTATGGCTACACCTTC	CASTRTVYGYTF
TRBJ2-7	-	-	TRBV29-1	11	TGCAGCGTTGAGGAGTGGCGCGAGCAGTACTTC	CSVEEWREQYF
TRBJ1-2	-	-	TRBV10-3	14	TGTGCCATCAGTGAGTCGCAAGGGGGTGGTGGCTACACCTTC	CAISESQGGGGYTF
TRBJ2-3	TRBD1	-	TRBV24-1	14	TGTGCCACCAGGGACAGGGGGGGTACAGATACGCAGTATTTT	CATRDRGGTDTQYF
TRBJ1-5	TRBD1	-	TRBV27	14	TGTGCCAGCAGTTTGACAGGGCGTAATCAGCCCCAGCATTTT	CASSLTGRNQPQHF
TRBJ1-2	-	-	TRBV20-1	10	TGCAGTGAATGGACGGACGGCTACACCTTC	CSEWTDGYTF
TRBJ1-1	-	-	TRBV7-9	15	TGTGCCAGCAGCTTAGCGCAGGGTGCTTCCACTGAAGCTTTCTTT	CASSLAQGASTEAFF
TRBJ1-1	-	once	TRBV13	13	TGTGCCAGCAGCTTAGTGGGGGTCGCTGAAGCTTTCTTT	CASSLVGVAEAFF
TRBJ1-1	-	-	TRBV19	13	TGTGCCAGTAGTACAGGGAGGAACACTGAAGCTTTCTTT	CASSTGRNTEAFF
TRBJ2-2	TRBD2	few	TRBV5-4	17	TGTGCCAGCAGCTCCGCCCTAGCGGGGGGTTTCACCGGGGAGCTGTTTTTT	CASSSALAGGFTGELFF
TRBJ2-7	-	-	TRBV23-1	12	TGCGCCAGCAGTCATGGACTGGACGAGCAGTACTTC	CASSHGLDEQYF
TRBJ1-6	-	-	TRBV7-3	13	TGTGCCAGCAGCACCAGCCTTAATTCACCCCTCCACTTT	CASSTSLNSPLHF
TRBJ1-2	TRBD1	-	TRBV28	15	TGTGCCAGCAGTTTAAGAGGGGGCCGTAACTATGGCTACACCTTC	CASSLRGGRNYGYTF
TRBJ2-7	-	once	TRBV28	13	TGTGCCAGCAGTTTCTCAAGGGGGTACGAGCAGTACTTC	CASSFSRGYEQYF
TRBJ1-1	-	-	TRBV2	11	TGTGCCAGCGGTCAGGCCACTGAAGCTTTCTTT	CASGQATEAFF
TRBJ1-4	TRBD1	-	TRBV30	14	TGTGCCTTAGGGGGACAGACGGTTAATGAAAAACTGTTTTTT	CALGGQTVNEKLFF
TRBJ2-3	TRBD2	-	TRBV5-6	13	TGTGCCAGCAGCTTGGCACGTGGGACTAGGCAGTATTTT	CASSLARGTRQYF
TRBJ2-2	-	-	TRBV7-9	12	TGTGCCAGCAGCCTCAGGGTCGGGGAGCTGTTTTTT	CASSLRVGELFF
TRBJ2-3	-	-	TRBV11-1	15	TGTGCCAGCAGCTTATCATCGACTGCTCCGGGTACGCAGTATTTT	CASSLSSTAPGTQYF
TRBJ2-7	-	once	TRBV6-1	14	TGTGCCAGCAGTGAAGAACCGATTGTCTACGAGCAGTACTTC	CASSEEPIVYEQYF
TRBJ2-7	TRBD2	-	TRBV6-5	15	TGTGCCAGCAGTTACTCCGGACTAGGTCGCTACGAGCAGTACTTC	CASSYSGLGRYEQYF
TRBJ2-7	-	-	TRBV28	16	TGTGCCAGCAGATCTGTCCGGGACAACAATTTCTACGAGCAGTACTTC	CASRSVRDNNFYEQYF
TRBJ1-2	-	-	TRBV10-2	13	TGCGCCACCGAGACAAGAGGATCCCATGGCTACACCTTC	CATETRGSHGYTF
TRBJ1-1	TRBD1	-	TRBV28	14	TGTGCCAGCAGCCTAACTGGACAGGGGACTGAAGCTTTCTTT	CASSLTGQGTEAFF
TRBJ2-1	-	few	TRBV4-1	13	TGCGCCAGCAGCCAAGATGGGGGGAATGAGCAGTTCTTC	CASSQDGGNEQFF
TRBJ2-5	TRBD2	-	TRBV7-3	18	TGTGCCAGCAGCCCGACCCCAGGACTAGCGGGGGGCGGAGAGACCCAGTACTTC	CASSPTPGLAGGGETQYF
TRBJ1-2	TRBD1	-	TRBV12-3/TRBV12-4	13	TGTGCCAGCAGTTTAGGGACAGGGTATGGCTACACCTTC	CASSLGTGYGYTF
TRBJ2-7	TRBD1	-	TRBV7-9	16	TGTGCCAGCAGCTTTGGCCGAACAGGGGCCCGTCACGAGCAGTACTTC	CASSFGRTGARHEQYF
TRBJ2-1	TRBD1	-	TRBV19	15	TGTGCCAGTAGTATGACGACGGGACAGGGGAATGAGCAGTTCTTC	CASSMTTGQGNEQFF
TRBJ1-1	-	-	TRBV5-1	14	TGCGCCAGCAGCTGGGGGCAGGGGAACACTGAAGCTTTCTTT	CASSWGQGNTEAFF
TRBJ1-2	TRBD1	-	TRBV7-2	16	TGTGCCAGCAGCCTGCAAGGGACAGGACTAAACTATGGCTACACCTTC	CASSLQGTGLNYGYTF